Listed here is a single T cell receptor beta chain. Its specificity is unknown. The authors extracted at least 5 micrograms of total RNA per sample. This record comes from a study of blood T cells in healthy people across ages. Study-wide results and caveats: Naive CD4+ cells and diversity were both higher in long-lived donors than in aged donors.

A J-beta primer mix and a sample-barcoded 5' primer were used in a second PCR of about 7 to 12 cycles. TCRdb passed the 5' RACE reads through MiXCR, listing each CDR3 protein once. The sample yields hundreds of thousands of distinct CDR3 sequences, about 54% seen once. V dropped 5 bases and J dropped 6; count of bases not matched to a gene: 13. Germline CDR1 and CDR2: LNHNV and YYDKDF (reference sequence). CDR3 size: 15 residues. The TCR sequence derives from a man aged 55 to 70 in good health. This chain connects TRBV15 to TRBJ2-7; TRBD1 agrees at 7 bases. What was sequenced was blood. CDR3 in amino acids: CATSVNIGGRSEQYF. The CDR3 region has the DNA TGTGCCACCAGCGTGAATATAGGGGGCCGGAGCGAGCAGTACTTC.